This record looks at one TCR beta chain sequence and its context. The antigen is not known. The data are from a study of blood T cells in healthy people across ages. The CDR3 runs to 13 residues. Germline assignment: CDR1 DFQATT and CDR2 SNEGSKA (reference sequence). The use of a sample-barcoded 5' primer and a J-beta primer mix characterized a second PCR of roughly 6 to 11 cycles. TCRdb ran MiXCR on the 5' RACE reads and lists one entry per CDR3 protein. The data hold around 520,000 distinct CDR3 sequences, with around a quarter observed a single time. Isolating PBMCs gave at least 6 million of these cells per sample. Study observations and caveats: A greater number of naive CD4+ cells and higher diversity distinguished long-lived donors from aged donors.

The sample was also reused in another study, on T cells of mothers and their children.

The TCR sequence derives from a boy aged 2 to 9 in good health. The genes are TRBV20-1 and TRBJ2-5; weak D call: TRBD1 (5 bases). The DNA end lines up better with TRBJ2-1; the J call may be wrong. Sequenced: blood. CDR3 sequence reads: CSAKNWGHNEQFF. CDR3 nucleotides: TGCAGTGCTAAGAACTGGGGCCACAATGAGCAGTTCTTC.